These 13 T cell receptor beta chains came from one sample sequenced in a study of long-term antiretroviral therapy in people with HIV. Version v3.0 of the immunoSEQ assay was performed at survey level. The assay was immunoSEQ multiplex PCR, and TCRdb's table has in-frame clones only and misses some. Seen here are about 28,000 clones, 90% to 95% observed once, and the top ten hold 8%. The source was unsorted PBMCs, collected roughly 6 years after starting antiretroviral therapy. The receptors here all came from a man aged 30 to 45 with HIV.

The V and J genes are TRBV7-9 and TRBJ1-3; D gene ambiguous. This CDR3 has 16 residues. Between the trimmed V and J ends, which lost 1 base and 0 bases, there was a span of 10 bases. CDR1 is SEHNR, CDR2 FQNEAQ, per germline (reference sequence). The CDR3 region has the DNA TGTGCCAGCAGCTTAGACCGATTAAGCTCTGGAAACACCATATATTTT. Translating gives CASSLDRLSSGNTIYF.

V is TRBV27 and J is TRBJ2-1; tentative D call: TRBD2 (5 bases). Germline CDR1 and CDR2: MNHEY and SMNVEV (reference sequence). This CDR3 is built from 13 residues. V was cut by 2 bases and J by 4 bases, with 6 bases left in between. CDR3 in amino acids: CASSLEGYNEQFF. CDR3 nucleotides: TGTGCCAGCAGTTTAGAGGGATACAATGAGCAGTTCTTC.

The rearrangement joins TRBV10-1 to TRBJ2-3; D is possibly TRBD2 (5 bases). The CDR3 is 15 residues long. CDR1 is WNHNN and CDR2 is SYGVQD in the germline V gene (reference sequence). V was trimmed by 4 bases and J by 6 bases, leaving 17 bases between them. The CDR3 spells CASSAAAKRYDTQYF. In DNA, the CDR3 is TGCGCCAGCAGTGCGGCAGCCAAGCGGTATGATACGCAGTATTTT.

The chain recombines TRBV19 with TRBJ1-5; 8 bases match TRBD1. Trimming removed 4 bases from V and 4 bases from J; junction bases left unmatched: 3. CDR3 size: 14 residues. Germline CDR1 reads LNHDA; CDR2 reads SQIVND (reference sequence). The CDR3 region is CASSNRGINQPQHF. The DNA for the CDR3 is TGTGCCAGTAGTAACAGGGGGATAAATCAGCCCCAGCATTTT.

This chain links TRBV7-9 with TRBJ2-7, with a tentative D call TRBD1 (6 bases). The CDR3 has 13 residues. V was clipped by 3 bases and J by 3 bases, with 9 bases between them. Germline values: CDR1 SEHNR, CDR2 FQNEAQ (reference sequence). The CDR3 DNA follows: TGTGCCAGCAGCTTGGGACACGGCTACGAGCAGTACTTC. This encodes CASSLGHGYEQYF. Filled out from reference TRBV7-9 and TRBJ2-7, the complete variable domain reads DTGVSQNPRHKITKRGQNVTFRCDPISEHNRLYWYRQTLGQGPEFLTYFQNEAQLEKSRLLSDRFSAERPKGSFSTLEIQRTEQGDSAMYLCASSLGHGYEQYFGPGTRLTVT.

The V gene is TRBV4-2, the J gene TRBJ2-3, with D tentatively TRBD1 (5 bases). Germline V lookup: CDR1 LGHNA, CDR2 YNFKEQ. The CDR3 extends over 16 amino acids. The V gene lost 0 bases and the J gene lost 2 bases, with 12 bases spanning the gap. The CDR3 sequence is CASSQDLGRVTDTQYF. The CDR3 bases are TGTGCCAGCAGCCAAGACCTGGGCAGGGTCACAGATACGCAGTATTTT.

This clone was detected a few times. In DNA form, the CDR3 reads TGTGCCAGCAGCTTCGCCTATGGCTACACCTTC. Translating it yields CASSFAYGYTF. The chain uses TRBV11-2 and TRBJ1-2; D is uncertain. The CDR3 is 11 residues long. Per the germline V gene, CDR1 is SGHAT and CDR2 is FQNNGV. V lost 3 bases to trimming and J lost 4 bases, with 3 bases between them.

J is TRBJ1-1 and V is TRBV7-8; D ambiguous. Germline V gives CDR1 SGHVS, CDR2 FQNEAQ. The CDR3 extends over 13 amino acids. With 5 bases removed from V and 1 base from J, the gap between germline ends came to 8 bases. The CDR3 DNA sequence: TGTGCCAGCAGCCACCTACGGAACACTGAAGCTTTCTTT. Its translation is CASSHLRNTEAFF.

This chain joins TRBV4-1 and TRBJ2-3, with unresolved D. V lost 1 base and J lost 5, with 13 bases in between. The CDR3 sequence is 15 residues long. Germline assignment: CDR1 MGHRA and CDR2 YSYEKL. The CDR3 region is CASSQGWAARDTQYF. The CDR3 DNA follows: TGCGCCAGCAGCCAAGGTTGGGCGGCCAGAGATACGCAGTATTTT.

V is TRBV4-2 and J is TRBJ2-2, with D possibly matching TRBD2 (6 bases). Per germline, CDR1 LGHNA and CDR2 YNFKEQ. This CDR3 region has 15 residues. Trimming stripped 3 bases from V and 4 bases from J, with 12 bases between. The CDR3 here is CASSQGGIITGELFF. CDR3 nucleotide sequence: TGTGCCAGCAGCCAGGGGGGAATCATCACCGGGGAGCTGTTTTTT.

V gene TRBV7-9 combines with J gene TRBJ1-5, with 9 bases lining up with TRBD1. V lost 1 base, J lost 3 bases, and 4 bases stayed unmatched. Germline V gene lookup returns CDR1 SEHNR and CDR2 FQNEAQ (reference sequence). The CDR3 runs to 16 residues. The CDR3 loop is CASSLETGGSNQPQHF. The DNA for the CDR3 is TGTGCCAGCAGCTTAGAAACAGGGGGCTCCAATCAGCCCCAGCATTTT.

The genes are TRBV9 and TRBJ1-1; D is possibly TRBD1 (5 bases). V was trimmed by 1 base and J by 8 bases, leaving 18 bases between them. CDR3 length equals 15 residues. CDR1 and CDR2 (germline): SGDLS, YYNGEE. The CDR3 DNA follows: TGTGCCAGCAGCGTAAAGGGGTGGGATGGTGACGAAGCTTTCTTT. This encodes CASSVKGWDGDEAFF.

The gene calls are TRBV7-2 and TRBJ1-1; D perhaps matches TRBD1 (5 bases). Germline V lookup: CDR1 SGHTA, CDR2 FQGNSA. This CDR3 has 15 amino acids. V gave up 5 bases and J gave up 5 bases, with 18 bases separating them. CDR3 sequence: CASSQNGGGDTEAFF. The CDR3 bases are TGTGCCAGCAGCCAGAACGGGGGGGGAGATACTGAAGCTTTCTTT.